These 18 T cell receptor beta chains were sequenced from one sample in a study of blood T cell repertoires in COVID-19. The table came from immunoSEQ multiplex PCR; TCRdb's copy has only in-frame clones and leaves some out. The sample shows around 190,000 clones, 70% to 85% of them seen only once. Sequencing was performed on peripheral blood. Receptors were obtained from a woman aged 45-65 years with acute or convalescent COVID-19.

The V and J genes are TRBV21-1 and TRBJ2-7; TRBD1 reflects the table's D call only, with no check against the DNA. TRBV21-1 is marked as a pseudogene. CDR3 length: 16 residues. The CDR3 DNA follows: TGTGCCAGCAGCTCGGACAGGGGGCATATATGGTGCGAGCAGTACTTC. Translated: CASSSDRGHIWCEQYF.

This sequence joins TRBV18 and TRBJ1-2; 8 nucleotides line up with TRBD1. V lost 3 bases and J lost 8; bases outside the gene matches: 11. Germline lookup yields CDR1 KGHSH and CDR2 LQKENI. CDR3 length: 15 residues. In DNA form, the CDR3 reads TGTGCCAGCTCACCCAGGACAGGGACCCCCGAGGGCTACACCTTC. Translating it yields CASSPRTGTPEGYTF.

This clone has only one observation. Other nucleotide sequences from this sample produce the same CDR3. The chain uses TRBV14 and TRBJ1-2; D is undetermined. CDR3 length: 13 residues. Trimming took 3 bases from V and 2 from J, leaving 7 bases between them. Germline values: CDR1 SGHDN, CDR2 FVKESK. CDR3 loop: CASSQGQNYGYTF. The CDR3 DNA reads TGTGCCAGCAGCCAGGGCCAGAACTATGGCTACACCTTC.

The V gene is TRBV28, the J gene TRBJ1-5, with 7 bases matching TRBD1. Germline-derived CDR1 and CDR2 are MDHEN and SYDVKM. V was pared by 3 bases and J by 4 bases, with 12 bases of the junction left unmatched. The CDR3 consists of 17 residues. The CDR3 spells CASSFTTTGQLNQPQHF. CDR3 coding DNA: TGTGCCAGCAGTTTCACCACAACGGGACAGTTAAATCAGCCCCAGCATTTT.

This clone was detected only once. The V gene is TRBV30, the J gene TRBJ1-2; 8 nucleotides match TRBD1. Germline assignment: CDR1 GTSNPN and CDR2 SVGIG (reference sequence). Trimming removed 2 bases from V and 8 bases from J; junction bases left unmatched: 7. The CDR3 consists of 13 residues. The CDR3 protein is CAWSSDRASGYTF. CDR3 bases: TGTGCCTGGAGTTCGGACAGGGCAAGCGGCTACACCTTC.

The chain joins TRBV19 to TRBJ1-2; TRBD1 might be the D (5 bases). This CDR3 contains 15 residues. Germline CDR1 LNHDA, CDR2 SQIVND (reference sequence). With 1 base removed from V and 3 bases from J, the gap between germline ends came to 12 bases. The CDR3 DNA sequence: TGTGCCAGTAGTATAGCTTTACAGGTCTACTATGGCTACACCTTC. This translates into CASSIALQVYYGYTF.

CDR3 nucleotide sequence: TGTGCCAGCAACACAGGGTACGCAGCCTCAGATACGCAGTATTTT. As protein: CASNTGYAASDTQYF. The rearrangement uses TRBV27 and TRBJ2-3, with a weak D call TRBD1 (6 bases). V was pared by 7 bases and J by 4 bases, with 18 bases between. The CDR3 spans 15 residues. The V gene's germline CDR1 is MNHEY and CDR2 SMNVEV (reference sequence).

In regard to this clone: Relative to the germline gene, one junction end is altered; a read error may explain this. V gene TRBV7-7 combines with J gene TRBJ2-2; D may be TRBD2 (7 bases). The CDR3 has 15 amino acids. Germline CDR1 SSHAT, CDR2 FNYEAQ (reference sequence). The CDR3 loop is CASSLGRGAGGELFF. CDR3 nucleotide sequence: TGTGCTAGCAGCTTAGGACGGGGGGCTGGCGGGGAGCTGTTTTTT.

The V gene is TRBV9, the J gene TRBJ1-3; D is uncertain. The V gene's germline CDR1 is SGDLS and CDR2 YYNGEE. The CDR3 has 16 amino acids. V gave up 0 bases and J gave up 9 bases, with 19 bases separating them. The CDR3 nucleotides are TGTGCCAGCAGCGTAGAGGCGACCGCAGGTCTTAGCACCATATATTTT. Translating it yields CASSVEATAGLSTIYF.

The CDR3 coding sequence is TGTGCCAGCAGTTCCCGGGGGGCGAGGACAGATACGCAGTATTTT. Amino acids: CASSSRGARTDTQYF. The chain carries TRBV6-5 and TRBJ2-3; possible D gene TRBD2, 7 bases. Trimming cost V 4 bases and J 3 bases, with 14 bases left between them. Germline V lookup: CDR1 MNHEY, CDR2 SVGAGI. The CDR3 has 15 residues.

This chain connects TRBV2 to TRBJ1-2; TRBD1 aligns across 8 bases. This CDR3 has 13 amino acids. Germline V CDR1 and CDR2: SNHLY, FYNNEI. Unmatched junction bases numbered 7, after V lost 6 bases and J lost 7 bases. This CDR3 is CASSLTGGGGYTF. As DNA, the CDR3 is TGTGCCAGCAGCCTCACAGGGGGAGGTGGCTACACCTTC. The variable domain in full, with the rest retrieved from reference TRBV2 and TRBJ1-2, is EPEVTQTPSHQVTQMGQEVILRCVPISNHLYFYWYRQILGQKVEFLVSFYNNEISEKSEIFDDQFSVERPDGSNFTLKIRSTKLEDSAMYFCASSLTGGGGYTFGSGTRLTVV.

V gene TRBV19 combines with J gene TRBJ1-2, with 9 bases that match TRBD1. CDR1 and CDR2 (germline): LNHDA, SQIVND (reference sequence). The CDR3 is 17 residues long. The V segment lost 1 base and the J segment 5 bases; nucleotides outside the gene matches: 11. The CDR3 nucleotides read TGTGCCAGTAGTATAGGGCCCTCAACAGGGGGCAATTATGGCTACACCTTC. Amino acids: CASSIGPSTGGNYGYTF.

The V call is TRBV5-1, the J call TRBJ2-7; TRBD2 aligns across 7 bases. Germline V gene lookup returns CDR1 SGHRS and CDR2 YFSETQ. This CDR3 has 15 residues. Germline trimming cut 1 base from V and 3 bases from J; bases unmatched to any gene: 7. The DNA of the CDR3 is TGCGCCAGCAGCTTGTTTCTAGCGGAACACTACGAGCAGTACTTC. Translating gives CASSLFLAEHYEQYF.

This sequence joins TRBV4-2 and TRBJ2-7; tentatively, D is TRBD1 (6 bases). The CDR3 loop spans 16 amino acids. The V end lost 3 bases, the J end lost 5 bases, and 20 bases lay between the germline ends. Germline CDR1 and CDR2: LGHNA and YNFKEQ. This CDR3 reads CASSHLTGPRRDEQYF. CDR3 nucleotides: TGTGCCAGCAGCCACCTGACAGGACCCCGCCGAGACGAGCAGTACTTC.

The chain uses TRBV6-5 and TRBJ1-3; no definite D call. The CDR3 runs 14 residues. With 6 bases removed from V and 1 base from J, the gap between germline ends came to 10 bases. The germline V gene has CDR1 MNHEY and CDR2 SVGAGI. CDR3 residues: CASRRDGSGNTIYF. CDR3 nucleotides: TGTGCCAGCAGGAGGGATGGGTCTGGAAACACCATATATTTT.

The chain carries TRBV24-1 and TRBJ2-3, with 9 bases matching TRBD2. Germline CDR1 and CDR2: KGHDR and SFDVKD. V was clipped by 1 base and J by 3 bases; unmatched bases: 10. There are 18 residues in the CDR3. The DNA of the CDR3 is TGTGCCACCAGTGATTTCCGTTCTTCGCGGGGGGGGACAGATACGCAGTATTTT. Translated: CATSDFRSSRGGTDTQYF.

The chain couples TRBV19 to TRBJ1-1; no clear D. V lost 7 bases and J lost 1, with 13 bases in between. The CDR3 contains 14 residues. The germline V gene has CDR1 LNHDA and CDR2 SQIVND (reference sequence). The CDR3 DNA follows: TGTGCCAGTAAGTATGGGCCACCGAACACTGAAGCTTTCTTT. Its protein is CASKYGPPNTEAFF. The whole variable domain, filled in from reference TRBV19 and TRBJ1-1, reads DGGITQSPKYLFRKEGQNVTLSCEQNLNHDAMYWYRQDPGQGLRLIYYSQIVNDFQKGDIAEGYSVSREKKESFPLTVTSAQKNPTAFYLCASKYGPPNTEAFFGQGTRLTVV.

The rearrangement uses TRBV27 and TRBJ2-3, with D unresolved. The CDR3 contains 15 residues. V dropped 10 bases and J dropped 0 bases, with 17 bases sitting between them. Germline CDR1 and CDR2: MNHEY and SMNVEV (reference sequence). The CDR3: CATNPLGSSTDTQYF. The CDR3 nucleotides are TGTGCCACCAACCCTCTCGGGTCTAGCACAGATACGCAGTATTTT.